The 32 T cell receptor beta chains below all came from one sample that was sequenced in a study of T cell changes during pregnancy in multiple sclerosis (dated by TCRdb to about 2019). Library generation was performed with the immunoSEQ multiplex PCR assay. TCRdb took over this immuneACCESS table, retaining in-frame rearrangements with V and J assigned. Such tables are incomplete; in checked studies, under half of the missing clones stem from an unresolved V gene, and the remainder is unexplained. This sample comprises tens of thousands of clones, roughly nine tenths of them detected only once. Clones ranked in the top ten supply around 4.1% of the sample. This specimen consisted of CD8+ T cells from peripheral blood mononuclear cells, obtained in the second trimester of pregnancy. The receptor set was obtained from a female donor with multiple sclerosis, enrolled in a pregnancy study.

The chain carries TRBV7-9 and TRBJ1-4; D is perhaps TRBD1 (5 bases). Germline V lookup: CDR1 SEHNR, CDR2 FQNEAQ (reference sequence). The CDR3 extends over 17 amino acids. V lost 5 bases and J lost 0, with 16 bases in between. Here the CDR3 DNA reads TGTGCCAGCAGCCTAACACCTGGGGGGGCAACTAATGAAAAACTGTTTTTT. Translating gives CASSLTPGGATNEKLFF.

In nucleotides, the CDR3 is TGTGCCAGCAGCAACCGACAGGCGTCCTCCTACGAGCAGTACTTC. This gives the protein CASSNRQASSYEQYF. The genes are TRBV21-1 and TRBJ2-7; TRBD1, as called in the table, went unchecked against the DNA. TRBV21-1 is listed as a pseudogene. The CDR3 spans 15 residues.

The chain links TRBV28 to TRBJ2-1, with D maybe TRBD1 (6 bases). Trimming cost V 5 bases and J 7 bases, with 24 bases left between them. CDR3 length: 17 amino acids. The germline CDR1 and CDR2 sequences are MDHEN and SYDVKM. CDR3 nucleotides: TGTGCCAGCAGTCGGCAAAATACAGGGTTCTGGGCTAATGAGCAGTTCTTC. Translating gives CASSRQNTGFWANEQFF.

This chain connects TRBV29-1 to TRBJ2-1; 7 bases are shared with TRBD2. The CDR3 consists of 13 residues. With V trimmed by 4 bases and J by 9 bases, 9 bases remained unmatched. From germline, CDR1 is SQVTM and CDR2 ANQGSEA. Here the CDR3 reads CSVAGRTLLEQFF. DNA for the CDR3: TGCAGCGTTGCCGGGAGGACCTTACTTGAGCAGTTCTTC.

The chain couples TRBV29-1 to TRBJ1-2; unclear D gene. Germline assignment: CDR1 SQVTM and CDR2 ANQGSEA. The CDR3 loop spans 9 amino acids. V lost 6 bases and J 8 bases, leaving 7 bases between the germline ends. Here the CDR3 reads CSVTPGYTF. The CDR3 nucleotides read TGCAGCGTGACTCCGGGCTACACCTTC.

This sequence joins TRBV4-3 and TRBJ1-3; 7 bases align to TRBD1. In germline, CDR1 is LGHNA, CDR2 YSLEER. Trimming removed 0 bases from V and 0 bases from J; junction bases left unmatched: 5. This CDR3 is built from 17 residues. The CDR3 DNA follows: TGCGCCAGCAGCCAAGACACAGGGGCCCTCTCTGGAAACACCATATATTTT. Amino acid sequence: CASSQDTGALSGNTIYF.

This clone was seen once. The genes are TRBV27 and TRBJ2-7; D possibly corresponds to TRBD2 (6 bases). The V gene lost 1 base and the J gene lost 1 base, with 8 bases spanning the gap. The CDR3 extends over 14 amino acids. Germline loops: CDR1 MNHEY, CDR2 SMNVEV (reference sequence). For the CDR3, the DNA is TGTGCCAGCAGTTTATTAGGGACTTCCTACGAGCAGTACTTC. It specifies CASSLLGTSYEQYF.

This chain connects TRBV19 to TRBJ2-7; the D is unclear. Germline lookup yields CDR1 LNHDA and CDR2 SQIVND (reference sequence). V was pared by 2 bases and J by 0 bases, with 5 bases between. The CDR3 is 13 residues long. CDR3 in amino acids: CASSIYLSYEQYF. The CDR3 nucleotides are TGTGCCAGTAGTATATATCTCTCCTACGAGCAGTACTTC.

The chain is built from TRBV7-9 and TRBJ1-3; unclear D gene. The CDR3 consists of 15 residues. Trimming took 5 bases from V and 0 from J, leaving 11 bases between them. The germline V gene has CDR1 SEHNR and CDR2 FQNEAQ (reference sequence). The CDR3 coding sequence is TGTGCCAGCAGCCCGGCGACGGGCTCTGGAAACACCATATATTTT. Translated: CASSPATGSGNTIYF. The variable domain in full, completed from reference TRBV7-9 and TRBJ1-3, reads DTGVSQNPRHKITKRGQNVTFRCDPISEHNRLYWYRQTLGQGPEFLTYFQNEAQLEKSRLLSDRFSAERPKGSFSTLEIQRTEQGDSAMYLCASSPATGSGNTIYFGEGSWLTVV.

Here the CDR3 reads CASSQVNLDNEQFF. The CDR3 region has the DNA TGCGCCAGCAGCCAAGTCAACCTAGACAATGAGCAGTTCTTC. The rearrangement joins TRBV4-1 to TRBJ2-1; D is ambiguous. This CDR3 is 14 amino acids long. V was trimmed by 1 base and J by 5 bases, leaving 9 bases between them. Germline CDR1 and CDR2: MGHRA and YSYEKL.

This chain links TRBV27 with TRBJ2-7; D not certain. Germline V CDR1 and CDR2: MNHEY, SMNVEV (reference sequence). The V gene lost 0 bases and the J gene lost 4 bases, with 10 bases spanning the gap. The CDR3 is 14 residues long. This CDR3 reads CASSLSVDVYEQYF. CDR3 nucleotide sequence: TGTGCCAGCAGTTTATCGGTAGATGTTTACGAGCAGTACTTC.

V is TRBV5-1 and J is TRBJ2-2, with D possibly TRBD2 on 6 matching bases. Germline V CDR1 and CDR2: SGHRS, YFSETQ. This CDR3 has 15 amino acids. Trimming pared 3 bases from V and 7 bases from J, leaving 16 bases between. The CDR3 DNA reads TGCGCCAGCAGCTCCAGCACTAGCTCTGGCGGGGAGCTGTTTTTT. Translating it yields CASSSSTSSGGELFF.

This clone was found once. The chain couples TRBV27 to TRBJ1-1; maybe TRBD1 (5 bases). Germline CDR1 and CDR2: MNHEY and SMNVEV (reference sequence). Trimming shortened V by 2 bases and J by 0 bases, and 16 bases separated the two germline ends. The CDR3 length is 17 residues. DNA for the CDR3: TGTGCCAGCAGTTTAACTCAGGGCCGGATTGTGAACACTGAAGCTTTCTTT. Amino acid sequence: CASSLTQGRIVNTEAFF.

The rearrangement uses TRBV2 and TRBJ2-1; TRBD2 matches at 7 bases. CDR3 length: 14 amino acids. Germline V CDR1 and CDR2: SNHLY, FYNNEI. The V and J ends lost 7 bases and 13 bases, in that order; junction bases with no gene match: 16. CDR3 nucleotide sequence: TGTGCCAGCACTGATTTAAGTGCGGGAGTAGAACAGTTCTTC. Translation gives CASTDLSAGVEQFF.

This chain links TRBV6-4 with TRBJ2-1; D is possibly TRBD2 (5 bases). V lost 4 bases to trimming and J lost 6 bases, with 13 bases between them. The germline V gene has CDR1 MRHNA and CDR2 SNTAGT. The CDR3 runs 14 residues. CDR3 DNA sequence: TGTGCCAGCAGTGTTAGCGCAGCCATCAATGAGCAGTTCTTC. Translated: CASSVSAAINEQFF.

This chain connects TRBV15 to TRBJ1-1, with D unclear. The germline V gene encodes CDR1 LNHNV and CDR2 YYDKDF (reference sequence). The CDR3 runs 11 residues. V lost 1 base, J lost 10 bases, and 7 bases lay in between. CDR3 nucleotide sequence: TGTGCCACCAGCAGAGGCGGTGGAGCTTTCTTT. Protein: CATSRGGGAFF.

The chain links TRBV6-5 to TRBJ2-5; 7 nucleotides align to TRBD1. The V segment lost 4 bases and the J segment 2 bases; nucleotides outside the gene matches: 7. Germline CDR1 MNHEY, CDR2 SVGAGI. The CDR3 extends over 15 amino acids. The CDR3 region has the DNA TGTGCCAGCAGTTTAGCCGGGACAGAGCAAGAGACCCAGTACTTC. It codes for CASSLAGTEQETQYF.

CDR3 in amino acids: CASRPFGGATYEQYF. In DNA form, the CDR3 reads TGTGCCAGCAGACCCTTCGGAGGAGCAACCTACGAGCAGTACTTC. The chain joins TRBV27 to TRBJ2-7; D might be TRBD2 (5 bases). V was trimmed by 6 bases and J by 2 bases, leaving 17 bases between them. This CDR3 contains 15 residues. Looked up from germline, CDR1 is MNHEY and CDR2 is SMNVEV (reference sequence).

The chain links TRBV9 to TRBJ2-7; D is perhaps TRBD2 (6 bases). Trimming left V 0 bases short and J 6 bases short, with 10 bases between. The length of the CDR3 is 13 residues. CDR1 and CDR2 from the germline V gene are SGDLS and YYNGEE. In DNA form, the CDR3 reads TGTGCCAGCAGCGTAGCGGAGGGAGCCGAGCAGTACTTC. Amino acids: CASSVAEGAEQYF.

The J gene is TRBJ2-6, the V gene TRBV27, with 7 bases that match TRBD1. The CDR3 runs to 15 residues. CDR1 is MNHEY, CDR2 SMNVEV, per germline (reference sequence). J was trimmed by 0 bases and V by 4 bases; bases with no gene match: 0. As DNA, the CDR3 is TGTGCCAGCAGTTGGACAGGCTCTGGGGCCAACGTCCTGACTTTC. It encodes CASSWTGSGANVLTF.

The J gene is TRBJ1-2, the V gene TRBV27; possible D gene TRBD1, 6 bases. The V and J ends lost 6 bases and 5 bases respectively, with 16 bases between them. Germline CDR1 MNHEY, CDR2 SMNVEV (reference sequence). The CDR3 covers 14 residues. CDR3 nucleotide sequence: TGTGCCAGCAGCGGTGTGGGGGCCTCGTATGGCTACACCTTC. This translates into CASSGVGASYGYTF.

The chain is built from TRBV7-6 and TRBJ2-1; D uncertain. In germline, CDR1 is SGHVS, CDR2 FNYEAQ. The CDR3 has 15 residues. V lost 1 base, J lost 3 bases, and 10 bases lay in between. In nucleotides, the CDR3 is TGTGCCAGCAGCTTAGAATTAGCAGACTACAATGAGCAGTTCTTC. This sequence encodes CASSLELADYNEQFF.

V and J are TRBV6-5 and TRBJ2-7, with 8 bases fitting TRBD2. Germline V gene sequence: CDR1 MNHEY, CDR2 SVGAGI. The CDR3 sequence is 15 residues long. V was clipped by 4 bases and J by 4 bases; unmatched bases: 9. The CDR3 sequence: CASSWGTGGLYEQYF. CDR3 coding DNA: TGTGCCAGCAGTTGGGGGACGGGAGGGCTTTACGAGCAGTACTTC.

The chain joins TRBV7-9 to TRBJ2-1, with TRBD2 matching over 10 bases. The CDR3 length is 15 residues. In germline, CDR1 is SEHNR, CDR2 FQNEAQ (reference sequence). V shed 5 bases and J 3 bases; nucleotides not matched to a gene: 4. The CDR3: CASSQREGYYNEQFF. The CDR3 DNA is TGTGCCAGCAGCCAGCGGGAGGGCTACTACAATGAGCAGTTCTTC. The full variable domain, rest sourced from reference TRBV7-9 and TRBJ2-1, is DTGVSQNPRHKITKRGQNVTFRCDPISEHNRLYWYRQTLGQGPEFLTYFQNEAQLEKSRLLSDRFSAERPKGSFSTLEIQRTEQGDSAMYLCASSQREGYYNEQFFGPGTRLTVL.

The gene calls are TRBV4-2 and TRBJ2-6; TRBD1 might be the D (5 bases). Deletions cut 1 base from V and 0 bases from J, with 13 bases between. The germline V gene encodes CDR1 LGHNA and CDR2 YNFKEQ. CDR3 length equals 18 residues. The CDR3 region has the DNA TGTGCCAGCAGCCAAGGGATACAGGTGTACTCTGGGGCCAACGTCCTGACTTTC. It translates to CASSQGIQVYSGANVLTF.

CDR3 loop: CASSLVVREWVEQYF. The CDR3 DNA follows: TGTGCCAGCAGCTTAGTGGTCAGGGAATGGGTCGAGCAGTACTTC. The chain carries TRBV11-2 and TRBJ2-7, with a tentative D call TRBD1 (5 bases). V was pared by 1 base and J by 6 bases, with 16 bases between. The V gene's germline CDR1 is SGHAT and CDR2 FQNNGV. This CDR3 is built from 15 residues.

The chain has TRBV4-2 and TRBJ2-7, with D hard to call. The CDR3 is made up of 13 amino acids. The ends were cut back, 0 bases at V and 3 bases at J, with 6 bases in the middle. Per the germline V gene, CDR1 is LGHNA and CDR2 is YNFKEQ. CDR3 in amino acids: CASSQDHGYEQYF. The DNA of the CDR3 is TGTGCCAGCAGCCAAGATCACGGCTACGAGCAGTACTTC.

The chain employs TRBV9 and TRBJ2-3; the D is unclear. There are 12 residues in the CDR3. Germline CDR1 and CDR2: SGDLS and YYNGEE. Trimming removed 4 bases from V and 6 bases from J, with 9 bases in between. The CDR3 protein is CASSSIEDTQYF. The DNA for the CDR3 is TGTGCCAGCAGCTCAATAGAGGATACGCAGTATTTT.

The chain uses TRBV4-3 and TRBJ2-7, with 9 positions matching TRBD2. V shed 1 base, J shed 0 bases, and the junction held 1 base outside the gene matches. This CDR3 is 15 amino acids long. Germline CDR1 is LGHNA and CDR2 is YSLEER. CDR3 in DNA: TGCGCCAGCAGCCAAGGGACTAGCGACTCCTACGAGCAGTACTTC. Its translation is CASSQGTSDSYEQYF.

CDR3 in amino acids: CASSLGAGPTEAFF. The CDR3 bases are TGTGCCAGCAGCTTAGGGGCAGGGCCAACTGAAGCTTTCTTT. The chain employs TRBV7-6 and TRBJ1-1, with D possibly TRBD1 on 5 matching bases. CDR3 length: 14 amino acids. The V gene's germline CDR1 is SGHVS and CDR2 FNYEAQ. V lost 1 base and J lost 5, with 11 bases in between.

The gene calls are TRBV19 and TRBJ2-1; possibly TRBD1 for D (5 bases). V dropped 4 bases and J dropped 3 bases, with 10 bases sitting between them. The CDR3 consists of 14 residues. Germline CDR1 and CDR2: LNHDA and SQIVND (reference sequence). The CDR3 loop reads CASSRGGDYNEQFF. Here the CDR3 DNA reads TGTGCCAGTAGTAGGGGCGGAGACTACAATGAGCAGTTCTTC.

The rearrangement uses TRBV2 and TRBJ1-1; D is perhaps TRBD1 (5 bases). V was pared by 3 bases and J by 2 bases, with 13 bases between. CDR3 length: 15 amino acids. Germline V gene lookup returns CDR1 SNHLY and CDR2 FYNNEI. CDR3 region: CASSDLGRVNTEAFF. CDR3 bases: TGTGCCAGCAGTGATCTGGGCAGGGTTAACACTGAAGCTTTCTTT.